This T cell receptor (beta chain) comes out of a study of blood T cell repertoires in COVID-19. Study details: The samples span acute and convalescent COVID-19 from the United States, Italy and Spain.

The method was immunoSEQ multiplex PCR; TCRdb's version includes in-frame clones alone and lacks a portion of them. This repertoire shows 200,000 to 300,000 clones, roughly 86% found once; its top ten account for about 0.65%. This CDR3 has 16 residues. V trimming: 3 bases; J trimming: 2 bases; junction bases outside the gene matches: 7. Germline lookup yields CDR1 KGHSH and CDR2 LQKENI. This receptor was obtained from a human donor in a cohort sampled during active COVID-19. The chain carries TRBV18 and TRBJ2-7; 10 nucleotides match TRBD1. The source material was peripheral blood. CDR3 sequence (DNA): TGTGCCAGCTCACCCAGCAAGGACAGGGGGACCTACGAGCAGTACTTC. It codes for CASSPSKDRGTYEQYF.